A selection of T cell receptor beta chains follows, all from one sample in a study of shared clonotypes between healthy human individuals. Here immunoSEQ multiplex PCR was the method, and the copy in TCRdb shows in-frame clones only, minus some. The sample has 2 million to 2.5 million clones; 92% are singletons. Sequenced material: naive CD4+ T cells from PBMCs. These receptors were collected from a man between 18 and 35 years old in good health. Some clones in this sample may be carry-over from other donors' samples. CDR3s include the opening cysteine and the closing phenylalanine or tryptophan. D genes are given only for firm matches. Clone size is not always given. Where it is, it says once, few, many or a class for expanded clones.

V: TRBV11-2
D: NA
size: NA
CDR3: CASSLTVLAGYGYTF

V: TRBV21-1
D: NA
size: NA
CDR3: CASSKAAPGGSNQPQHF

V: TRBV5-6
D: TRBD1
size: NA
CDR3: CASSTRDRGNTEAFF

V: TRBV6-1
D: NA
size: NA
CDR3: CASSEAWTAYEQYF

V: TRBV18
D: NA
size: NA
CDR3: CASSPPALSSYNEQFF

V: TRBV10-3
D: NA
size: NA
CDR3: CAISELEQGTGELFF

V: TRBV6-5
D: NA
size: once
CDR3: CASSLSLNTEAFF

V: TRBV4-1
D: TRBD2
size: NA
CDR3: CASSPSGRASFF

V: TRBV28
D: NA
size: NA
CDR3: CASTLNRRGEKLFF

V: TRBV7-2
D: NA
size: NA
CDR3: CASTLLGLSSTDTQYF

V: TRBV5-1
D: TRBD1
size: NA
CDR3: CASSLGGPEFRGSSYEQYF

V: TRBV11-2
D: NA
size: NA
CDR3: CASSLVAGHTTDTQYF

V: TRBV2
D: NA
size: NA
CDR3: CASSEITLGDEQFF

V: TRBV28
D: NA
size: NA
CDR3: CASGPSYGYTF

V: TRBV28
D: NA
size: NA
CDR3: CASGLGEQNIQYF

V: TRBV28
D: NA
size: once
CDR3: CASSFPYSAENSYEQYF

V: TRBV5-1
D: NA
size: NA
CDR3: CASSLALAGSALDTQYF

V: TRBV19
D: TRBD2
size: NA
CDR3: CASSARASGSPAQYF

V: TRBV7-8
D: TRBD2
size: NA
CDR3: CASSLGRRLAGYLDTQYF

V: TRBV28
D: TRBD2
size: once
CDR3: CASSMPGTSVYNEQFF

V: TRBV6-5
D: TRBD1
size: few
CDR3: CASSLKGATGEQYF

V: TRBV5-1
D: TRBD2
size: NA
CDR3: CASSPGLAGTAYNEQFF

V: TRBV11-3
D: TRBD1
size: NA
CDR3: CASSLDRVTGELFF

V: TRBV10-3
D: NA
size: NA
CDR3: CAISGKAGNTEAFF

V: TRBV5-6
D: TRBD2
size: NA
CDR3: CASSLHPSGVQETQYF

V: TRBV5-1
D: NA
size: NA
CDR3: CASSFDSYSTYEQYF

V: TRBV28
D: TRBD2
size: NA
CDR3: CASTPPLRAGGNEQFF

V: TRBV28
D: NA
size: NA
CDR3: CASSKPGLRNTIYF

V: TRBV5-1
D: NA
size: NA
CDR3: CASVESMGGTEAFF

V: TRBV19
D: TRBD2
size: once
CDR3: CASTDRAGTRSGANVLTF

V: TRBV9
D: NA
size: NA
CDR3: CASSVAGSAGELFF

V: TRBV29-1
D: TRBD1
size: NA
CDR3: CSVAGTGWGYTF

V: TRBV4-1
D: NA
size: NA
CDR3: CASSQTILTPGNLSGNTIYF

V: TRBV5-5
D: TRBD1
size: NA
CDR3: CASSSTYYRQGLSGYTF

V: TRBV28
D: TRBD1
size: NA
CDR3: CASSPLGTGGANNEQFF

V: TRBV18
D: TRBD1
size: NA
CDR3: CASSPSGTGGDTEAFF

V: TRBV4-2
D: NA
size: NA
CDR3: CASSLVTGGSQYEQYF

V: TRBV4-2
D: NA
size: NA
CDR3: CASSHRPTASLQTDTQYF

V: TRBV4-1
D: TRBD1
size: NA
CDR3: CASSQGGTGSWTGELFF

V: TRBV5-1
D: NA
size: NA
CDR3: CASSLGLGGAPYEQYF

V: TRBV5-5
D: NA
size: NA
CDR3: CASFRSGHNEQFF

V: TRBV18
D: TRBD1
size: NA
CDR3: CASSSTGVWTDTQYF

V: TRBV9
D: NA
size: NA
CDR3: CASSRRPEGHNEQFF

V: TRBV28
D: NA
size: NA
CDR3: CASSALGHASTDTQYF

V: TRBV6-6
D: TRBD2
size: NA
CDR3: CASTDEIAGGNEQFF

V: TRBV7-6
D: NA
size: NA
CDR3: CASSLVAGSNQPQHF

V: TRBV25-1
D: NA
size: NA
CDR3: CASSETLGGYEQCF

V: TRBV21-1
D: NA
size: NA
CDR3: CASSKHTAGDWSSYNEQFF

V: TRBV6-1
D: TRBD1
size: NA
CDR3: CASTDRGRQETQYF

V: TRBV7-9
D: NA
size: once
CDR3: CASSLEEGANYGYTF

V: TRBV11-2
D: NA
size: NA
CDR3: CASSSGLGWPYEQYF

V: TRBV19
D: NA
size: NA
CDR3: CASSLLILTDTQYF